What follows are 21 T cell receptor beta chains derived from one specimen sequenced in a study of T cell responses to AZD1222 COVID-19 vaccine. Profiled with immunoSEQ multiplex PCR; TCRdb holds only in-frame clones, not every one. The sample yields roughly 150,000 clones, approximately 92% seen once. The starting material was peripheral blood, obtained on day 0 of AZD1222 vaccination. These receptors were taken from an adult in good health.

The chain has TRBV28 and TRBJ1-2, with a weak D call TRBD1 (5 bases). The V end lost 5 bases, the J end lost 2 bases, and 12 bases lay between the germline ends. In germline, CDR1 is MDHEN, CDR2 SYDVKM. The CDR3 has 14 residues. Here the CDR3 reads CASSLSGGNYGYTF. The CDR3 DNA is TGTGCCAGCAGTCTCTCGGGGGGGAACTATGGCTACACCTTC.

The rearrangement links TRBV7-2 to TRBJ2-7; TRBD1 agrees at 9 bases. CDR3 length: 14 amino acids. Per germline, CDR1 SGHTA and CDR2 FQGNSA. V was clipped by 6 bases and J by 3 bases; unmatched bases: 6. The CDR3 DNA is TGTGCCAGCAGATCCCGGGACAGGGTCTACGAGCAGTACTTC. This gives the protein CASRSRDRVYEQYF.

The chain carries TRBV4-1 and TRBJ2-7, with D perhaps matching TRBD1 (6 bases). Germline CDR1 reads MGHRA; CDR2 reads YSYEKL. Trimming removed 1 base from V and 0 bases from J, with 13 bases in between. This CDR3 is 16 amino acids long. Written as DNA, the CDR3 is TGCGCCAGCAGCCAAGCAACGACAGGTAACTCCTACGAGCAGTACTTC. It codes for CASSQATTGNSYEQYF.

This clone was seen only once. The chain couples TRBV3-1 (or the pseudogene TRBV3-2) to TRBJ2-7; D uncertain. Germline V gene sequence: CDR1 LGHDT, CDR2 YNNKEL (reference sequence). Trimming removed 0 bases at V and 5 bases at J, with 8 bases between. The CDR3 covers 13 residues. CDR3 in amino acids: CASSQDRRDEQYF. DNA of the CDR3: TGTGCCAGCAGCCAAGATAGAAGGGACGAGCAGTACTTC.

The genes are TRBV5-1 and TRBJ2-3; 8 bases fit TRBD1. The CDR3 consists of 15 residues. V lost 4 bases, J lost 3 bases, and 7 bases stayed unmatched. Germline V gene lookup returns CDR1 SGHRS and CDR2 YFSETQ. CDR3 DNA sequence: TGCGCCAGCAGCGACCAGGGGGCTGTTACAGATACGCAGTATTTT. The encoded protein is CASSDQGAVTDTQYF. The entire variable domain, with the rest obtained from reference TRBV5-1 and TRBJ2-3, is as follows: KAGVTQTPRYLIKTRGQQVTLSCSPISGHRSVSWYQQTPGQGLQFLFEYFSETQRNKGNFPGRFSGRQFSNSRSEMNVSTLELGDSALYLCASSDQGAVTDTQYFGPGTRLTVL.

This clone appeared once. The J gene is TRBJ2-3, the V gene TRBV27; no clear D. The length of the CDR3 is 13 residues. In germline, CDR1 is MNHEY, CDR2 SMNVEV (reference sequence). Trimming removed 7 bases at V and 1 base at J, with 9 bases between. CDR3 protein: CASKVRGTDTQYF. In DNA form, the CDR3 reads TGTGCCAGCAAAGTTCGGGGCACAGATACGCAGTATTTT.

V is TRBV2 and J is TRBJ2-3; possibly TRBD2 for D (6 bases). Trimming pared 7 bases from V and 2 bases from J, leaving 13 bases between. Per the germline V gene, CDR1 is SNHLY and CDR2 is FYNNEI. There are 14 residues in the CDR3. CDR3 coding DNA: TGTGCCAGCACCCTCGGGGGATACACAGATACGCAGTATTTT. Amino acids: CASTLGGYTDTQYF.

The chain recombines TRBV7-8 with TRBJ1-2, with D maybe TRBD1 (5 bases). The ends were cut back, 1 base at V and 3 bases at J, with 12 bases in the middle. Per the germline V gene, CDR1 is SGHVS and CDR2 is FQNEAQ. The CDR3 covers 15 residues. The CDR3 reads CASSLGSGNDYGYTF. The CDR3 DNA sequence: TGTGCCAGCAGCTTAGGGTCAGGGAACGACTATGGCTACACCTTC.

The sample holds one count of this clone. Here the CDR3 DNA reads TGTGCCAGCAGTGAGCAGGGGTACGAGCAGTACTTC. It is translated as CASSEQGYEQYF. The chain is built from TRBV12-3 or TRBV12-4 and TRBJ2-7; a possible D gene is TRBD1 (6 bases). The CDR3 runs to 12 residues. V lost 5 bases and J lost 4, with 9 bases in between.

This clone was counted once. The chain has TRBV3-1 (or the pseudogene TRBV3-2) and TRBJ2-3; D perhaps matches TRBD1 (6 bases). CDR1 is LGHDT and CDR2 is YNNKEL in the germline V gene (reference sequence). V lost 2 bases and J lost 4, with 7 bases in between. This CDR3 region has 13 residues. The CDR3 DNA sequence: TGTGCCAGCAGCCAATCAGGGGCAGATACGCAGTATTTT. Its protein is CASSQSGADTQYF.

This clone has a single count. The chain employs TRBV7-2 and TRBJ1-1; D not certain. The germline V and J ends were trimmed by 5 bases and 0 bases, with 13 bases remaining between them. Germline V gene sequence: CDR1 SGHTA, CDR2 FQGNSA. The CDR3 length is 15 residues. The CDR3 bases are TGTGCCAGCAGCCCGAAGCTCCAAATGAACACTGAAGCTTTCTTT. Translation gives CASSPKLQMNTEAFF.

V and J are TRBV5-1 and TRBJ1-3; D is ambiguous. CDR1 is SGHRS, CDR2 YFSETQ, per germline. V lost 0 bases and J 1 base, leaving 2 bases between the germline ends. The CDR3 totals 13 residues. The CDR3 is CASSLESGNTIYF. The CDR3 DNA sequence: TGCGCCAGCAGCTTGGAGTCTGGAAACACCATATATTTT. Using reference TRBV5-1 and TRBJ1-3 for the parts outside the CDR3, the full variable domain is KAGVTQTPRYLIKTRGQQVTLSCSPISGHRSVSWYQQTPGQGLQFLFEYFSETQRNKGNFPGRFSGRQFSNSRSEMNVSTLELGDSALYLCASSLESGNTIYFGEGSWLTVV.

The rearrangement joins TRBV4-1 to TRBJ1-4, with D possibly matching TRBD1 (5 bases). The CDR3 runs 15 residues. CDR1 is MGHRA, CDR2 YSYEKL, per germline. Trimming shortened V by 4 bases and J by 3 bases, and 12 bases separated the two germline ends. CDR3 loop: CASSLGEVPNEKLFF. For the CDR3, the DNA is TGCGCCAGCAGCCTGGGGGAGGTCCCTAATGAAAAACTGTTTTTT.

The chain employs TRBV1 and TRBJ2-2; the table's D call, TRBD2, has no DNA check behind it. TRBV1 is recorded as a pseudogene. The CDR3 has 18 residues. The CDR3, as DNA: TGCACCAGCAGCCAAGATGGTTCTAGCGGGAGTAGCACCGGGGAGCTGTTTTTT. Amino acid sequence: CTSSQDGSSGSSTGELFF.

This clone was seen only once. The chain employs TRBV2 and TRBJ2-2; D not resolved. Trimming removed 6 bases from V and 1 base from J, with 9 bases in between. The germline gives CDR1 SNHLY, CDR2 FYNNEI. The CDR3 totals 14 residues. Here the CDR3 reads CASRTEENTGELFF. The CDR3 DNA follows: TGTGCCAGCAGGACGGAAGAGAACACCGGGGAGCTGTTTTTT.

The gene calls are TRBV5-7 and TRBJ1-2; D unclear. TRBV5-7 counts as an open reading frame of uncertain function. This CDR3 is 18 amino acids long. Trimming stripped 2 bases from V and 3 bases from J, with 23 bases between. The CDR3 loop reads CASSFGSLNGRRYYGYTF. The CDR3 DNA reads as TGTGCCAGCAGCTTTGGAAGTTTGAACGGCAGGCGATACTATGGCTACACCTTC.

The CDR3: CASSQDTGSKLFF. CDR3 in DNA: TGTGCCAGCAGCCAAGATACGGGCTCTAAGCTGTTTTTT. J is TRBJ2-2 and V is TRBV3-1 (or the pseudogene TRBV3-2); the D is unclear. Trimming removed 0 bases at V and 12 bases at J, with 11 bases between. The CDR3 runs to 13 residues. Per the germline V gene, CDR1 is LGHDT and CDR2 is YNNKEL (reference sequence).

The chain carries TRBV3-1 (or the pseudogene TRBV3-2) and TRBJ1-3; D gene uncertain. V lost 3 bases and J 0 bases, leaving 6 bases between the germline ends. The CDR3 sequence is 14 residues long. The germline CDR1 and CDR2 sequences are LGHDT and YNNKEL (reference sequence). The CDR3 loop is CASSQSHSGNTIYF. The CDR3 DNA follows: TGTGCCAGCAGCCAGAGTCACTCTGGAAACACCATATATTTT.

The CDR3 DNA sequence: TGTGCCAGCAGTCCCCCCGACAGGGGTGAAGCTTTCTTT. Translation: CASSPPDRGEAFF. V is TRBV6-5 and J is TRBJ1-1, with 8 bases fitting TRBD1. This CDR3 spans 13 amino acids. With V trimmed by 5 bases and J by 7 bases, 6 bases remained unmatched. From germline, CDR1 is MNHEY and CDR2 SVGAGI.

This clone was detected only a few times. For the CDR3, the DNA is TGCGCCAGCAGCTTGCAGGCGTCCGGTGAAGCTTTCTTT. Translation gives CASSLQASGEAFF. The chain has TRBV5-1 and TRBJ1-1; D gene uncertain. The CDR3 is 13 amino acids. V was shortened by 1 base and J by 7 bases, with 11 bases between the two germline ends. The germline CDR1 and CDR2 sequences are SGHRS and YFSETQ.

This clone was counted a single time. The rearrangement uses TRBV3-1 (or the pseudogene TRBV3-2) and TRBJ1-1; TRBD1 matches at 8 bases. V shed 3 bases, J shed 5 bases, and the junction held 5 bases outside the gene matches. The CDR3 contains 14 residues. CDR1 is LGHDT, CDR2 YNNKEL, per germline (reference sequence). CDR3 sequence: CASSHHRGGTEAFF. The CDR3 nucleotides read TGTGCCAGCAGCCATCACAGGGGGGGAACTGAAGCTTTCTTT.